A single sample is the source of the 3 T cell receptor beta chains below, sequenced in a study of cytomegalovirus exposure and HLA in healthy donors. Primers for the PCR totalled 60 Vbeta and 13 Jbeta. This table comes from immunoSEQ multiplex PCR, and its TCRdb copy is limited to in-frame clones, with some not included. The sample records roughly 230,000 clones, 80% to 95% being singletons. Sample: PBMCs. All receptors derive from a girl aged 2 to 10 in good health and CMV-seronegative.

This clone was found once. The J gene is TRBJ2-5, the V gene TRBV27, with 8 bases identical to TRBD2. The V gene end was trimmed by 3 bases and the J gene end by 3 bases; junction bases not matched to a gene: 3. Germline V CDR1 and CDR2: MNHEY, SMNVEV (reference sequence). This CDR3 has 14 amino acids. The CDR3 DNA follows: TGTGCCAGCAGTTTCGGGACTAGAAAAGAGACCCAGTACTTC. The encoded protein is CASSFGTRKETQYF.

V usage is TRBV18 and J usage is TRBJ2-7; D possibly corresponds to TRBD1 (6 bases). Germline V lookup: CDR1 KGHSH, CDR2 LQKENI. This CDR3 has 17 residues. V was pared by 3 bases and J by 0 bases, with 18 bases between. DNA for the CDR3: TGTGCCAGCTCACCCCCCCTTTCGCAGGGGAGCTCCTACGAGCAGTACTTC. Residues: CASSPPLSQGSSYEQYF. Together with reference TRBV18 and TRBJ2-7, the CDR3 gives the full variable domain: NAGVMQNPRHLVRRRGQEARLRCSPMKGHSHVYWYRQLPEEGLKFMVYLQKENIIDESGMPKERFSAEFPKEGPSILRIQQVVRGDSAAYFCASSPPLSQGSSYEQYFGPGTRLTVT.

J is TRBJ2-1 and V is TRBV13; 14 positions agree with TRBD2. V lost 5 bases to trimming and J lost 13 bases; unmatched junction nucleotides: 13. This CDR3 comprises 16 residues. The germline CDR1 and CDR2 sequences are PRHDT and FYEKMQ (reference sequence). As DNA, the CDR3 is TGTGCCAGCAGCACGACTAGCGGGAGGGCATTAGAGGAACAGTTCTTC. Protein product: CASSTTSGRALEEQFF.